The entry below gives a single T cell receptor beta chain sequence along with its context. The sample comes from a study of cytomegalovirus exposure and HLA in healthy donors. Study-level background: An analysis done earlier identified almost 120 million unique TCR beta sequences from approximately 200 million T cells. Counted in an early data release were approximately 85 million unique TCRs from HLA-typed donors.

Germline assignment: CDR1 MRHNA and CDR2 SNTAGT. The V and J ends lost 4 bases and 10 bases, in that order; junction bases with no gene match: 10. CDR3 length equals 15 residues. The PCR contained 60 Vbeta and 13 Jbeta primers. The data were produced by immunoSEQ multiplex PCR, yet TCRdb's version contains in-frame clones alone and is incomplete. The data show under 150,000 clones, around 84% seen once. This clonotype was sampled from a man aged 18 to 35 in good health and CMV-seronegative. The chain carries TRBV6-4 and TRBJ2-1, with 10 nucleotides matching TRBD2. Input material: PBMCs. The CDR3 sequence is CASSALAGAMREQFF. The DNA of the CDR3 is TGTGCCAGCAGTGCCCTAGCGGGGGCGATGAGGGAGCAGTTCTTC.